Listed below are T cell receptor beta chains from one sample, sequenced in a study of post-analysis software for immune sequencing data. In TCRdb, the PCR reads were re-called with MiXCR into one record per CDR3 protein. The sample contains hundreds of thousands of distinct CDR3 sequences, about 40% of which appear only once. Material for sequencing was blood. These receptors were collected from a girl between 5 and 17 years old with multiple sclerosis. Both conserved end residues are part of each CDR3. Each record gives: J gene, D gene, clone size, V gene, CDR3 DNA, CDR3 protein. The D gene is left open where the match is weak. Some rows mark clone size as missing; the rest say once, few, many or name a class of expanded clone.

TRBJ2-1	TRBD2	few	TRBV7-2	TGTGCCAGCAGCCTGGCCGGGGGGACTAGCGGGGGGGCCAATGAGCAGTTCTTC	CASSLAGGTSGGANEQFF
TRBJ2-7	NA	NA	TRBV3-1	TGTGCCAGCAGCCAAGTAGGTCTTCTCAGCGAGCAGTACTTC	CASSQVGLLSEQYF
TRBJ2-7	TRBD2	few	TRBV20-1	TGCAGTGCTAGCGACCCACTAGCGGGGGGCCACGAGCAGTACTTC	CSASDPLAGGHEQYF
TRBJ2-5	TRBD2	few	TRBV20-1	TGCAGTGCTAGCGCATGGCGGGGGCAGTACTTC	CSASAWRGQYF
TRBJ2-3	NA	NA	TRBV12-3/TRBV12-4	TGTGCCAGCAGTCGACAGACCACAGATACGCAGTATTTT	CASSRQTTDTQYF
TRBJ1-2	NA	many	TRBV12-3/TRBV12-4	TGTGCCAGCAGTTTATGGGGTGTAGGTTTCAACTATGGCTACACCTTC	CASSLWGVGFNYGYTF
TRBJ1-2	NA	NA	TRBV24-1	TGTGCCACCAGTGACCAGGGTGGCTATGGCTACACCTTC	CATSDQGGYGYTF
TRBJ2-1	NA	NA	TRBV5-5	TGTGCCGGCAGCTTAATCTCTTCCAATGAGCAGTTCTTC	CAGSLISSNEQFF
TRBJ2-1	TRBD2	few	TRBV7-9	TGTGCCAGCAGCTTAACTCGTGGGAGGGCCGACAATGAGCAGTTCTTC	CASSLTRGRADNEQFF
TRBJ1-1	NA	NA	TRBV6-1	TGTGCCAGCAGTGAAGTGGGGCGGGGGCTCGCTTTCTTT	CASSEVGRGLAFF
TRBJ2-3	NA	few	TRBV29-1	TGCAGCGTGCGTCCCCCGGGTCCACGCACAGATACGCAGTATTTT	CSVRPPGPRTDTQYF
TRBJ2-7	NA	few	TRBV7-6	TGTGCCAGCAGCCCGAGACCAAGGGCAGGGGAGTACGAGCAGTACTTC	CASSPRPRAGEYEQYF
TRBJ2-3	NA	NA	TRBV12-3/TRBV12-4	TGTGCCAGCAGTTCAGGACATCCGTCCACAGATACGCAGTATTTT	CASSSGHPSTDTQYF
TRBJ2-3	NA	few	TRBV6-5	TGTGCCAGCAGTTACGGGTTGAGCGGAACCACTAGCACAGATACGCAGTATTTT	CASSYGLSGTTSTDTQYF
TRBJ2-7	TRBD2	NA	TRBV27	TGTGCCAGCTCTAGACTAGCGGGAGACCTGAGGTTCCACGAGCAGTACTTC	CASSRLAGDLRFHEQYF
TRBJ2-3	TRBD2	few	TRBV6-5	TGTGCCAGCAGTTACGGTCCGGGGGGGCCCAATACGCAGTATTTT	CASSYGPGGPNTQYF
TRBJ2-1	TRBD2	NA	TRBV5-1	TGCTCCAGCAGCTTGGGAGCGGGAGGGCCTCACAATGAGCAGTTCTTC	CSSSLGAGGPHNEQFF
TRBJ2-6	NA	NA	TRBV5-1	TGCGCCAGCAGCGTTACCGGGCCTCTTACTGGGGCCAACGTCCTGACTTTC	CASSVTGPLTGANVLTF
TRBJ2-3	NA	NA	TRBV11-3	TGTGCCAGCAGCTTAAGACACCTCCCGGGAGATACGCAGTATTTT	CASSLRHLPGDTQYF
TRBJ2-3	TRBD1	NA	TRBV7-9	TGTGCCAGCAGCGACGGACAGGGTGTTACGGCCAAAAACATTCAGTATTTT	CASSDGQGVTAKNIQYF
TRBJ2-7	NA	few	TRBV5-1	TGCGCCAGCAGCGTCGACAGACCCTACGAGCAGTACTTC	CASSVDRPYEQYF
TRBJ2-3	TRBD1	few	TRBV18	TGTGCCAGCTCACCACCGGGACAGAGCACAGATACGCAGTATTTT	CASSPPGQSTDTQYF
TRBJ2-1	TRBD1	NA	TRBV12-3/TRBV12-4	TGTGCCAGTGCCGGGGACAGGGGGCACGCGCAGTTCTTC	CASAGDRGHAQFF
TRBJ2-5	TRBD1	NA	TRBV3-1	TGTGCCAGCAGTAACAGGGGGCGCTTGGAGACCCAGTACTTC	CASSNRGRLETQYF
TRBJ1-2	NA	few	TRBV12-3/TRBV12-4	TGTGCCAGCAGTCTACCGGGGTACTATGGCTACACCTTC	CASSLPGYYGYTF
TRBJ2-1	NA	NA	TRBV2	TGTGCCAGCAGATCCGGGACAAACAATGAGCAGTTCTTC	CASRSGTNNEQFF
TRBJ2-4	TRBD2	NA	TRBV20-1	TGCAGTGCTAGAGTAGCCAGCGGGGGGGCTGTGGCCAAAAACATTCAGTACTTC	CSARVASGGAVAKNIQYF
TRBJ1-6	NA	NA	TRBV5-6	TGTGCCAGCAGCCCCGGACAGATCGGGCACTCACCCCTCCACTTT	CASSPGQIGHSPLHF
TRBJ1-1	TRBD1	NA	TRBV10-3	TGTGCCATCAGCGCGGACAGGGGCACTGAAGCTTTCTTT	CAISADRGTEAFF
TRBJ2-7	TRBD1	NA	TRBV20-1	TGCAGTGCTAGAGACGACAGGACAGGCTACGAGCAGTACTTC	CSARDDRTGYEQYF